A single sample is the source of the 21 T cell receptor beta chains below, sequenced in a study of post-analysis software for immune sequencing data. Points from the study as a whole: Controls showed lower frequencies than patients for several TRBV segments, and TRBV5-6, TRBV5-1 and TRBV20-1 were among these.

These receptors' antigens are unknown. cDNA libraries for TCR beta contained unique molecular identifiers. TCRdb passed the PCR reads through MiXCR, listing each CDR3 protein once. Among about 540,000 distinct CDR3 sequences, less than 40% were seen once, and the ten largest hold under 7%. Sequenced: blood. These receptors came from a girl between 2 and 17 years old with multiple sclerosis.

This chain's CDR3 is CSARVPGFSESNQPQHF. DNA for the CDR3: TGCAGTGCTAGGGTCCCAGGGTTTTCAGAGAGCAATCAGCCCCAGCATTTT. The V gene is TRBV20-1, the J gene TRBJ1-5; the D gene is possibly TRBD1 (5 bases). With 3 bases removed from V and 1 base from J, the gap between germline ends came to 19 bases. CDR1 is DFQATT and CDR2 is SNEGSKA in the germline V gene (reference sequence). The length of the CDR3 is 17 residues.

The J gene is TRBJ2-4, the V gene TRBV6-6, with a tentative D call TRBD1 (6 bases). This CDR3 has 14 amino acids. V was clipped by 2 bases and J by 6 bases, with 11 bases between them. Germline CDR1 is MNHNY and CDR2 is SVGAGI (reference sequence). The CDR3 is CASSYGDNSNIQYF. CDR3 nucleotides: TGTGCCAGCAGTTACGGGGACAACTCAAACATTCAGTACTTC.

The CDR3 DNA reads TGCAGTGCTAGAAAGCGGGGGGACCGAATCCAAGAGACCCAGTACTTC. This codes for CSARKRGDRIQETQYF. The chain employs TRBV20-1 and TRBJ2-5; 9 nucleotides line up with TRBD2. The CDR3 totals 16 residues. V trimming: 2 bases; J trimming: 1 base; junction bases outside the gene matches: 8. Germline CDR1 DFQATT, CDR2 SNEGSKA (reference sequence).

The rearrangement links TRBV20-1 to TRBJ2-7; 8 bases match TRBD2. The junction had 10 bases not matched to a gene; V was cut back by 6 bases and J by 0 bases. The CDR3 spans 15 residues. CDR1 and CDR2 from the germline V gene are DFQATT and SNEGSKA (reference sequence). The CDR3 nucleotides are TGCAGTGCCCTCGGTCCGGCGGGGGGCTCCTACGAGCAGTACTTC. Encoded protein: CSALGPAGGSYEQYF.

This clonotype was seen a handful of times. The CDR3 here is CASSFMGDSSTDTQYF. The CDR3 DNA follows: TGTGCCAGCAGTTTTATGGGGGACTCTAGCACAGATACGCAGTATTTT. J is TRBJ2-3 and V is TRBV28; weak D call: TRBD2 (6 bases). Trimming took 3 bases from V and 0 from J, leaving 13 bases between them. In germline, CDR1 is MDHEN, CDR2 SYDVKM. The CDR3 contains 16 residues.

The rearrangement links TRBV10-3 to TRBJ2-3, with D tentatively TRBD1 (5 bases). The CDR3 totals 14 residues. Germline V gene data show CDR1 as ENHRY and CDR2 as SYGVKD. V dropped 6 bases and J dropped 0 bases, with 10 bases sitting between them. CDR3 sequence reads: CAIRRQTSTDTQYF. The CDR3 coding sequence is TGTGCCATCAGACGACAGACTAGCACAGATACGCAGTATTTT.

This clonotype was detected only a few times. The V gene is TRBV3-1, the J gene TRBJ2-3, with a possible D match to TRBD2 (5 bases). V lost 3 bases to trimming and J lost 5 bases, with 12 bases between them. This CDR3 comprises 14 residues. Germline values: CDR1 LGHDT, CDR2 YNNKEL (reference sequence). The CDR3 is CASSQRAGRDTQYF. The CDR3, as DNA: TGTGCCAGCAGCCAGCGGGCCGGTCGAGATACGCAGTATTTT.

This clonotype was observed many times. This chain links TRBV29-1 with TRBJ2-7; D tentatively reads TRBD1 or TRBD2 (5 bases each). Per germline, CDR1 SQVTM and CDR2 ANQGSEA. The V end lost 3 bases, the J end lost 3 bases, and 21 bases lay between the germline ends. The CDR3 has 16 amino acids. CDR3 bases: TGCAGCGTTGAGCTCGCGGACACCTTCACTAGCTACGAGCAGTACTTC. This encodes CSVELADTFTSYEQYF.

CDR3 region: CSARDTSGGPKQFF. The CDR3 region has the DNA TGCAGTGCTAGAGATACTAGCGGGGGGCCGAAGCAGTTCTTC. V usage is TRBV20-1 and J usage is TRBJ2-1; 12 nucleotides agree with TRBD2. The V segment lost 0 bases and the J segment 11 bases; nucleotides outside the gene matches: 5. The CDR3 runs 14 residues. Germline V lookup: CDR1 DFQATT, CDR2 SNEGSKA (reference sequence).

This clonotype appeared a few times. The chain is built from TRBV25-1 and TRBJ2-3; 7 bases match TRBD2. V shed 1 base, J shed 5 bases, and the junction held 18 bases outside the gene matches. In germline, CDR1 is MGHDK, CDR2 SYGVNS. The CDR3 is 19 amino acids. CDR3 DNA: TGTGCCAGCAGTGAATTGGGGGTAGCGGGTTATGAAGAGGTAGATACGCAGTATTTT. It is translated as CASSELGVAGYEEVDTQYF.

This clonotype was found many times. V and J are TRBV5-5 and TRBJ2-1, with D tentatively TRBD1 or TRBD2 (5 bases each). V lost 3 bases and J lost 0, with 10 bases in between. This CDR3 is 15 amino acids long. Germline-derived CDR1 and CDR2 are SGHKS and YYEKEE (reference sequence). The CDR3 loop is CASSSSGLSYNEQFF. As DNA, the CDR3 is TGTGCCAGCAGCTCCTCGGGGCTCTCCTACAATGAGCAGTTCTTC. Combining the CDR3 with reference TRBV5-5 and TRBJ2-1 gives the whole variable domain DAGVTQSPTHLIKTRGQQVTLRCSPISGHKSVSWYQQVLGQGPQFIFQYYEKEERGRGNFPDRFSARQFPNYSSELNVNALLLGDSALYLCASSSSGLSYNEQFFGPGTRLTVL.

This clonotype was seen a few times. This chain uses TRBV6-5 with TRBJ1-2, with D possibly TRBD1 on 6 matching bases. The CDR3 covers 14 residues. CDR1 and CDR2 from the germline V gene are MNHEY and SVGAGI. The V and J ends lost 6 bases and 5 bases respectively, with 16 bases between them. CDR3 sequence (DNA): TGTGCCAGCAGGAGGACAGCCATAGATTATGGCTACACCTTC. Protein product: CASRRTAIDYGYTF.

The chain recombines TRBV10-3 with TRBJ2-3; D not certain. Germline CDR1 is ENHRY and CDR2 is SYGVKD. This CDR3 has 13 residues. V was cut by 0 bases and J by 7 bases, with 8 bases left in between. CDR3 sequence: CAISESSWNTQYF. In DNA form, the CDR3 reads TGTGCCATCAGTGAGTCGTCCTGGAATACGCAGTATTTT.

Details on this clonotype: Just one base apart from a much larger clone, this may be a read error. The rearrangement joins TRBV7-2 to TRBJ1-2; weak D call: TRBD1 (6 bases). This CDR3 contains 14 residues. The germline CDR1 and CDR2 sequences are SGHTA and FQGNSA. CDR3 in amino acids: CVSSSDRHNYGYTF. CDR3 sequence (DNA): TGTGTCAGCAGCTCCGACAGGCACAACTATGGCTACACCTTC.

This clonotype was observed at least ten times. The gene calls are TRBV7-8 and TRBJ2-1; possible D gene TRBD2, 6 bases. V lost 5 bases and J 11 bases, leaving 13 bases between the germline ends. The germline V gene encodes CDR1 SGHVS and CDR2 FQNEAQ. The CDR3 loop spans 12 amino acids. The DNA of the CDR3 is TGTGCCAGCAGCCCAAGGACTACTCAGCAGTTCTTC. Encoded protein: CASSPRTTQQFF.

The chain combines TRBV5-1 with TRBJ1-1; 7 bases are a match to TRBD1. V lost 3 bases, J lost 5 bases, and 19 bases stayed unmatched. Germline values: CDR1 SGHRS, CDR2 YFSETQ. The CDR3 runs to 18 residues. The CDR3 region has the DNA TGCGCCAGCAGCTCATACCCACAGGGGACCCACCGGTGGACTGAAGCTTTCTTT. It yields the protein CASSSYPQGTHRWTEAFF.

This chain uses TRBV3-1 with TRBJ1-2; D remains ambiguous. There are 14 residues in the CDR3. V lost 5 bases, J lost 4 bases, and 14 bases lay in between. Germline CDR1 LGHDT, CDR2 YNNKEL (reference sequence). Written as DNA, the CDR3 is TGTGCCAGCAGCTCTGGGCGTCTCTCCTATGGCTACACCTTC. As protein: CASSSGRLSYGYTF.

This clonotype appeared a few times. The chain combines TRBV6-6 with TRBJ2-7, with D maybe TRBD2 (6 bases). This CDR3 has 13 residues. Germline-derived CDR1 and CDR2 are MNHNY and SVGAGI (reference sequence). V was clipped by 6 bases and J by 6 bases, with 15 bases between them. CDR3 DNA sequence: TGTGCCAGCAGCTGGGGACTGGCGGGCGAGCAGTACTTC. Its protein is CASSWGLAGEQYF.

The CDR3 nucleotides read TGTGCCAGCAAACCCGCGGCAAAAGATACGCAGTATTTT. The encoded protein is CASKPAAKDTQYF. The V gene is TRBV6-5, the J gene TRBJ2-3; the D is unclear. CDR1 and CDR2 from the germline V gene are MNHEY and SVGAGI. CDR3 length: 13 residues. Trimming shortened V by 7 bases and J by 5 bases, and 13 bases separated the two germline ends.

The rearrangement links TRBV5-6 to TRBJ2-3; the D gene is possibly TRBD2 (6 bases). The CDR3 covers 16 residues. V lost 4 bases, J lost 2 bases, and 17 bases lay in between. Per the germline V gene, CDR1 is SGHDT and CDR2 is YYEEEE. The CDR3 reads CASSLLRDLATDTQYF. The CDR3 nucleotides read TGTGCCAGCAGCCTCCTCCGGGACTTAGCCACAGATACGCAGTATTTT.

The V and J genes are TRBV18 and TRBJ2-2; D gene ambiguous. V lost 1 base, J lost 3 bases, and 9 bases lay in between. The length of the CDR3 is 15 residues. CDR1 is KGHSH and CDR2 is LQKENI in the germline V gene. This CDR3 reads CASSPQASHTGELFF. The CDR3 nucleotides are TGTGCCAGCTCACCACAGGCCAGCCACACCGGGGAGCTGTTTTTT.